This T cell receptor beta chain derives from a study of blood T cells in healthy people across ages. The study's findings and limits: When set beside aged donors, long-lived donors presented more naive CD4+ cells and higher diversity. A strong correlation was found between TCR beta diversity and the percentage of naive T cells. The fall in TCR beta diversity per million T cells was roughly linear with age.

With a J-beta primer mix and a sample-barcoded 5' primer, a second PCR ran about 7 to 12 cycles. TCRdb analysed the 5' RACE reads with MiXCR anew, one entry per CDR3 protein. The table shows about a million distinct CDR3 sequences, with about 48% occurring only once. The CDR3 length is 12 residues. Germline CDR1 is MNHNS and CDR2 is SASEGT. The ends were cut back, 4 bases at V and 8 bases at J, with 9 bases in the middle. Of note for this clonotype: Its antigen is as yet unknown.

This TCR came from a man aged 25 to 40 in good health. V gene TRBV6-1 combines with J gene TRBJ2-1; D is uncertain. Sample: blood. The DNA of the CDR3 is TGTGCCAGCAGTGTCCAGTACGATGAGCAGTTCTTC. It is translated as CASSVQYDEQFF.